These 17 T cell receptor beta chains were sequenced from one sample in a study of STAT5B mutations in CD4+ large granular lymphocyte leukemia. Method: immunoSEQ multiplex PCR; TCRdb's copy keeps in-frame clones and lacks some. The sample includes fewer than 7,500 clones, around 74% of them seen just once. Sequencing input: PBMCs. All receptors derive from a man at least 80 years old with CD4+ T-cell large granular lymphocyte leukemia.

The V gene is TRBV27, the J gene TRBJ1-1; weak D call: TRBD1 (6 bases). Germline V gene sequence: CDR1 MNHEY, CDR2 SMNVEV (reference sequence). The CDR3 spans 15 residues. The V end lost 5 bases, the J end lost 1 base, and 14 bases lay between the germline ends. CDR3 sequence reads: CASSRRTETNTEAFF. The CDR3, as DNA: TGTGCCAGCAGTAGACGGACAGAAACGAACACTGAAGCTTTCTTT.

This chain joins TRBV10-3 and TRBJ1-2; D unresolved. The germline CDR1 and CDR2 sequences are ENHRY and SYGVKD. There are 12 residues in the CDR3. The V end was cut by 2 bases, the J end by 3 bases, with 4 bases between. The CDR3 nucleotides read TGTGCCATCAGTGAGGCGGACTATGGCTACACCTTC. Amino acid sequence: CAISEADYGYTF.

The CDR3, as DNA: TGTGCCAGCAGTGAGCAGAACACTGAAGCTTTCTTT. Its protein is CASSEQNTEAFF. The chain has TRBV2 and TRBJ1-1; D ambiguous. The V gene lost 3 bases and the J gene lost 1 base, with 3 bases spanning the gap. The CDR3 covers 12 residues. Germline-derived CDR1 and CDR2 are SNHLY and FYNNEI. Supplemented by reference TRBV2 and TRBJ1-1, the full variable domain reads EPEVTQTPSHQVTQMGQEVILRCVPISNHLYFYWYRQILGQKVEFLVSFYNNEISEKSEIFDDQFSVERPDGSNFTLKIRSTKLEDSAMYFCASSEQNTEAFFGQGTRLTVV.

The CDR3 region has the DNA TGTGCCACCAGCAGAACCGGGAGCCTAGCGGAGCAGTACTTC. It encodes CATSRTGSLAEQYF. The V and J genes are TRBV15 and TRBJ2-7; possible D gene TRBD2, 6 bases. In germline, CDR1 is LNHNV, CDR2 YYDKDF (reference sequence). CDR3 length equals 14 residues. Trimming stripped 2 bases from V and 7 bases from J, with 15 bases between.

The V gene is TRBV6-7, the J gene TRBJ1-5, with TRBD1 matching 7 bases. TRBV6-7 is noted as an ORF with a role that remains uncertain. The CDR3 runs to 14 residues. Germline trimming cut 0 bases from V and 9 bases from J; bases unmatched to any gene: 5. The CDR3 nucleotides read TGTGCCAGCAGTTACTCCCCAGGGGGGGGGCCCCAGCATTTT. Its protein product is CASSYSPGGGPQHF.

The CDR3 DNA follows: TGCGCCAGCAGGCCAGCGGGGGTGCTCGAGGAGACCCAGTACTTC. Protein sequence: CASRPAGVLEETQYF. The rearrangement uses TRBV5-1 and TRBJ2-5; 8 bases match TRBD2. V gave up 5 bases and J gave up 5 bases; unmatched junction bases: 11. Germline-derived CDR1 and CDR2 are SGHRS and YFSETQ. The CDR3 covers 15 residues.

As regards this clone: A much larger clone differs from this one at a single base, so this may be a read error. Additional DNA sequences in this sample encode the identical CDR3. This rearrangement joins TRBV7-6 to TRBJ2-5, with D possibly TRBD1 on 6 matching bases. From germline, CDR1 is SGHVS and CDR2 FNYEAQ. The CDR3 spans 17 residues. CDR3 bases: TGCGCCAGCAGCCGCCTCAGGACAGCGACTGTCCAAGAGACCCAGTACTTC. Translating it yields CASSRLRTATVQETQYF.

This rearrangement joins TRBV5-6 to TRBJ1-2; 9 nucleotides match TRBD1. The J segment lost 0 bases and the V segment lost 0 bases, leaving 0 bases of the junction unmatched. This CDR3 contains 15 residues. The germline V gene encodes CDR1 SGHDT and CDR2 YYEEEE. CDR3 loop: CASSLGTGANYGYTF. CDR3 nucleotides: TGTGCCAGCAGCTTGGGGACAGGGGCTAACTATGGCTACACCTTC.

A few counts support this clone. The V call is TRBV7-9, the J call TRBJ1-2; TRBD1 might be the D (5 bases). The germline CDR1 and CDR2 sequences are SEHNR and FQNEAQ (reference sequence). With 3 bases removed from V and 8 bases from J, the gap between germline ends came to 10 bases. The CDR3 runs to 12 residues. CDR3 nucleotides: TGTGCCAGCAGCTTGGGAGGGGTCGGCTACACCTTC. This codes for CASSLGGVGYTF.

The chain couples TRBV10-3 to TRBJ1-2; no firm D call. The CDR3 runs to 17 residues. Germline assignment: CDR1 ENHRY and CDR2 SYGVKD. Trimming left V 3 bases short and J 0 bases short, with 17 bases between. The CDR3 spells CAISEVRGHLANYGYTF. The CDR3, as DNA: TGTGCCATCAGTGAAGTTAGAGGGCACCTAGCTAACTATGGCTACACCTTC.

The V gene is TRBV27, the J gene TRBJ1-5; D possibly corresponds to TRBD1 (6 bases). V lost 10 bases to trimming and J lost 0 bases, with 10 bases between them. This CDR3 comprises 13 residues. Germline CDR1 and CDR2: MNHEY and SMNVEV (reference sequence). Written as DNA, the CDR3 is TGTGCCACTGGACAGTATAGCAATCAGCCCCAGCATTTT. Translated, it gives CATGQYSNQPQHF.

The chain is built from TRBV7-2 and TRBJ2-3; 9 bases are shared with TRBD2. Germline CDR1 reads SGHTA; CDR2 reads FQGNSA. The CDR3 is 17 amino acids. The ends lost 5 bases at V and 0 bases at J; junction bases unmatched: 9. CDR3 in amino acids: CASSMPSSGKSTDTQYF. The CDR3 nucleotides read TGTGCCAGCAGCATGCCTTCTAGCGGGAAAAGCACAGATACGCAGTATTTT.

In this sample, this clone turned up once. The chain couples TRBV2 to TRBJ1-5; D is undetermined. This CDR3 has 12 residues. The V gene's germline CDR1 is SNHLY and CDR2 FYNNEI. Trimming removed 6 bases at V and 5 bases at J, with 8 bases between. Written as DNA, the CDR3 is TGTGCCAGCAGAGTCCTGGATCAGCCCCAGCATTTT. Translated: CASRVLDQPQHF. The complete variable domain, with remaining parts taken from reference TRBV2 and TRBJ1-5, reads EPEVTQTPSHQVTQMGQEVILRCVPISNHLYFYWYRQILGQKVEFLVSFYNNEISEKSEIFDDQFSVERPDGSNFTLKIRSTKLEDSAMYFCASRVLDQPQHFGDGTRLSIL.

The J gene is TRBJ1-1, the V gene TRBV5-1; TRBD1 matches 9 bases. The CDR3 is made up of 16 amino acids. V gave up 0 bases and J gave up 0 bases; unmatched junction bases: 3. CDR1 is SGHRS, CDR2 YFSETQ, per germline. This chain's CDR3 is CASSLGTGDMNTEAFF. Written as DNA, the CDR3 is TGCGCCAGCAGCTTGGGGACAGGGGATATGAACACTGAAGCTTTCTTT.

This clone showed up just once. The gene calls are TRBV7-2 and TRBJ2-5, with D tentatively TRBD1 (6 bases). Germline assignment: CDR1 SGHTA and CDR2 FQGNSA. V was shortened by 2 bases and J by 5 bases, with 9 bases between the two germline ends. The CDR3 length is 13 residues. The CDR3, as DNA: TGTGCCAGCAGCTTATTCAGGGGTGAGACCCAGTACTTC. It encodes CASSLFRGETQYF. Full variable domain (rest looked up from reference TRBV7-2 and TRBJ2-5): GAGVSQSPSNKVTEKGKDVELRCDPISGHTALYWYRQSLGQGLEFLIYFQGNSAPDKSGLPSDRFSAERTGGSVSTLTIQRTQQEDSAVYLCASSLFRGETQYFGPGTRLLVL.

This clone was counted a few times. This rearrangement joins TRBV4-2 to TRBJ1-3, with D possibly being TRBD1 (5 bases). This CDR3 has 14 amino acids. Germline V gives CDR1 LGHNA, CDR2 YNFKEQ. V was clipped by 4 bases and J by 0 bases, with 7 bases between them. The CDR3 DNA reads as TGTGCCAGCAGCCGTGACAGCTCTGGAAACACCATATATTTT. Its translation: CASSRDSSGNTIYF.

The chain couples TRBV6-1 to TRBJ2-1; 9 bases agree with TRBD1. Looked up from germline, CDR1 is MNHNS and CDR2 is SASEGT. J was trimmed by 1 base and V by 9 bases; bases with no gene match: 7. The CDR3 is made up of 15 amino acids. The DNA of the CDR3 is TGTGCCAGTCTCCCTGGGACAGGGTCCTACAATGAGCAGTTCTTC. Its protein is CASLPGTGSYNEQFF.